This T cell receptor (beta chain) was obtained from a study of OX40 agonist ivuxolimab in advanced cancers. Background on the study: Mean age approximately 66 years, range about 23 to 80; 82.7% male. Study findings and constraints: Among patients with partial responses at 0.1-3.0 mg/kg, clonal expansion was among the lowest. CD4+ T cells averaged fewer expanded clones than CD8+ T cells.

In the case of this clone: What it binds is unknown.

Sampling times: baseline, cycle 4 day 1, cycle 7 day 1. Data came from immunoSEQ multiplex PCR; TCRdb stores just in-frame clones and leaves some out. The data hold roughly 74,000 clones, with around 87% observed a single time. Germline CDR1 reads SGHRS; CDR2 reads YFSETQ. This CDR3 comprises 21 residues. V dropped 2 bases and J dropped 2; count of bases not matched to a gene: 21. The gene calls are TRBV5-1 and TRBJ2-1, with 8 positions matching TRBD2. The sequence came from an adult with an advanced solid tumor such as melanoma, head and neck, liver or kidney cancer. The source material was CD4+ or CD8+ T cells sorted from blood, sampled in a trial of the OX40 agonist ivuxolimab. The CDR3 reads CASSLRGPGLEGKVAYNEQFF. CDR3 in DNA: TGCGCCAGCAGCTTAAGGGGCCCGGGACTAGAAGGTAAAGTCGCCTACAATGAGCAGTTCTTC.